This note documents a single T cell receptor beta chain sequence. Its antigen is as yet unknown. This sample stems from a study of shared clonotypes between healthy human individuals. Across the study: Contributing individuals were a couple of females and three males aged 18 to 49.

Only CD45RO-negative cells positively selected for CCR7 counted as naive CD8 cells, so terminally differentiated effector memory CD45RA+ cells were excluded. DNA at around 210 ng, around 30,000 T cell genomes, went into sorted-subset replicate PCRs. Using immunoSEQ multiplex PCR, the repertoire was profiled, and TCRdb retains in-frame clones only, with some absent. The sample has around 640,000 clones; around 96% are singletons. V lost 4 bases to trimming and J lost 1 base, with 17 bases between them. Germline CDR1 and CDR2: SEHNR and FQNEAQ (reference sequence). The CDR3 contains 16 residues. Whole-study findings and limits: Generation of non-shared clonotypes was less probable than generation of clonotypes shared by all four donors.

This TCR derives from a woman under 40 in good health. J is TRBJ2-7 and V is TRBV7-9; D is unclear. The material sequenced was naive CD8+ T cells sorted from blood. The CDR3 here is CASSSPRLGGSYEQYF. The DNA for the CDR3 is TGTGCCAGCAGCTCCCCCCGGTTAGGTGGGTCCTACGAGCAGTACTTC.